A selection of T cell receptor beta chains follows, all from one sample in a study of T cells in Graves' hyperthyroidism and ophthalmopathy. TCRdb fed the multiplex PCR reads into MiXCR, producing one record per CDR3 protein. The table lists about 350,000 distinct CDR3 sequences, around a sixth of them singletons. Sequenced material: blood. These receptors originate from a woman in her 40s with Graves' ophthalmopathy. CDR3s include the opening cysteine and the closing phenylalanine or tryptophan. D genes are given only for firm matches. For some rows the clone size is stated as once, few or many, or as a class when expanded; others skip it.

.	TRBV29-1	TRBJ2-7	few	CSFLGVSYEQYF	TGCAGCTTCTTAGGGGTCTCCTACGAGCAGTACTTC
.	TRBV20-1	TRBJ1-2	many	CSAAGLNYGYTF	TGCAGTGCGGCAGGTCTAAACTATGGCTACACCTTC
.	TRBV12-3/TRBV12-4	TRBJ1-2	many	CASRGPGVHYGYTF	TGTGCCAGCAGGGGACCCGGGGTTCACTATGGCTACACCTTC
TRBD1	TRBV2	TRBJ1-1	.	CASLGGRGIMNTEAFF	TGTGCCAGCCTAGGGGGCAGGGGTATTATGAACACTGAAGCTTTCTTT
.	TRBV5-1	TRBJ2-7	many	CASSPPGRAYEQYF	TGCGCCAGCAGTCCTCCGGGACGGGCCTACGAGCAGTACTTC
.	TRBV4-1	TRBJ2-5	few	CASSPAYQETQYF	TGCGCCAGCAGCCCGGCCTACCAAGAGACCCAGTACTTC
.	TRBV7-9	TRBJ2-7	.	CASSPTRQNYEQYF	TGTGCCAGCAGCCCGACACGACAGAACTACGAGCAGTACTTC
.	TRBV12-3/TRBV12-4	TRBJ1-2	.	CASSLTLGLPPDLRYGYTF	TGTGCCAGCAGTTTAACACTCGGTCTTCCCCCGGACCTTCGCTATGGCTACACCTTC
TRBD2	TRBV6-2/TRBV6-3	TRBJ2-3	many	CASTRLAGGTDTQYF	TGTGCCAGCACCCGACTAGCAGGTGGGACAGATACGCAGTATTTT
TRBD2	TRBV4-2	TRBJ2-2	.	CASSPSLAGGNTGELFF	TGTGCCAGCAGCCCCTCTCTAGCGGGAGGGAACACCGGGGAGCTGTTTTTT
.	TRBV28	TRBJ2-7	many	CASSSSPEQYF	TGTGCCAGCAGTTCTTCCCCCGAGCAGTACTTC
.	TRBV3-1	TRBJ2-7	.	CASSNGIRGYGQYF	TGTGCCAGCAGCAACGGGATCCGAGGGTACGGGCAGTACTTC
TRBD1	TRBV12-3/TRBV12-4	TRBJ2-5	many	CASSLKGAVETQYF	TGTGCCAGCAGTTTAAAGGGGGCGGTGGAGACCCAGTACTTC
.	TRBV6-1	TRBJ2-7	.	CASSVLNYEQYF	TGTGCCAGCAGTGTGCTGAACTACGAGCAGTACTTC
.	TRBV11-2	TRBJ1-1	many	CASSLEGPTEAFF	TGTGCCAGCAGCTTAGAAGGGCCCACTGAAGCTTTCTTT
.	TRBV20-1	TRBJ2-7	many	CSARVREYEQYF	TGCAGTGCTAGAGTAAGGGAGTACGAGCAGTACTTC
TRBD1	TRBV28	TRBJ2-4	many	CASSFDRGTSIQYF	TGTGCCAGCAGTTTCGACAGGGGGACCTCCATTCAGTACTTC
.	TRBV19	TRBJ1-1	.	CASSTILNTEAFF	TGTGCCAGTAGCACCATTTTGAACACTGAAGCTTTCTTT
TRBD1	TRBV12-3/TRBV12-4	TRBJ2-5	.	CASRPPGQGFRETQYF	TGTGCCAGCAGACCCCCGGGACAGGGATTTCGCGAGACCCAGTACTTC
TRBD1	TRBV30	TRBJ1-2	.	CAWSTGRTGIDGYTF	TGTGCCTGGAGTACCGGACGGACAGGTATAGACGGCTACACCTTC
.	TRBV2	TRBJ2-7	many	CASSGMEETGYEQYF	TGTGCCAGCAGTGGAATGGAGGAAACCGGCTACGAGCAGTACTTC
.	TRBV2	TRBJ1-5	many	CASSEGLVGNQPQHF	TGTGCCAGCAGTGAAGGGCTAGTTGGCAATCAGCCCCAGCATTTT
.	TRBV12-3/TRBV12-4	TRBJ1-5	few	CASSKRSNQPQHF	TGTGCCAGCAGTAAACGGAGCAATCAGCCCCAGCATTTT
.	TRBV19	TRBJ1-5	many	CASSMGTYQPQHF	TGTGCCAGTAGTATGGGCACATATCAGCCCCAGCATTTT
.	TRBV12-3/TRBV12-4	TRBJ2-5	.	CASSFAVQTQYF	TGTGCCAGCAGTTTTGCGGTCCAAACCCAGTACTTC
TRBD1	TRBV30	TRBJ2-4	many	CAGGQGSQLAKNIQYF	TGTGCCGGGGGACAGGGGTCACAGTTAGCCAAAAACATTCAGTACTTC
.	TRBV7-9	TRBJ1-2	many	CASSLAEDSTGYGYTF	TGTGCCAGCAGCTTAGCGGAAGACTCAACGGGCTATGGCTACACCTTC
.	TRBV7-8	TRBJ1-1	many	CASSLTDSERAFF	TGTGCCAGCAGCTTAACGGATTCGGAGCGAGCTTTCTTT
TRBD2	TRBV6-1	TRBJ2-7	once	CASNEREAVEQYF	TGTGCCAGCAATGAGCGGGAGGCAGTCGAGCAGTACTTC
.	TRBV5-5	TRBJ1-1	many	CASSLASRTEAFF	TGTGCCAGCAGCTTGGCTAGTCGGACTGAAGCTTTCTTT
TRBD2	TRBV7-6	TRBJ2-7	many	CASSLELAGGPSEQYF	TGTGCCAGCAGCTTAGAACTAGCGGGAGGCCCCAGCGAGCAGTACTTC
.	TRBV27	TRBJ2-7	many	CASSSWGLVGEQYF	TGTGCCAGCAGCTCGTGGGGGCTAGTCGGGGAGCAGTACTTC
TRBD1	TRBV19	TRBJ1-5	many	CASRSGTGGITSNQPQHF	TGTGCCAGTAGATCCGGGACAGGGGGAATCACTAGCAATCAGCCCCAGCATTTT
TRBD2	TRBV20-1	TRBJ2-7	.	CSTSGRDEQYF	TGCAGTACTAGCGGGAGAGACGAGCAGTACTTC
TRBD1	TRBV11-2	TRBJ2-5	many	CASSSTDRVAQETQYF	TGTGCCAGCAGCTCAACCGACAGGGTAGCGCAAGAGACCCAGTACTTC
.	TRBV4-3	TRBJ2-7	many	CASSQVQGYEQYF	TGCGCCAGCAGCCAAGTTCAGGGCTACGAGCAGTACTTC
TRBD1	TRBV6-1	TRBJ1-1	many	CASSLGQDFMNTEAFF	TGTGCCAGCAGTCTCGGACAGGATTTCATGAACACTGAAGCTTTCTTT
TRBD2	TRBV20-1	TRBJ2-5	many	CSEERGETQYF	TGCAGTGAAGAGCGGGGCGAGACCCAGTACTTC
TRBD2	TRBV10-3	TRBJ2-3	few	CATEGTSGSTDTQYF	TGTGCCACCGAGGGGACTAGCGGTAGCACAGATACGCAGTATTTT
.	TRBV19	TRBJ2-4	many	CASSIPGVAKNIQYF	TGTGCCAGTAGTATCCCGGGGGTAGCCAAAAACATTCAGTACTTC
TRBD2	TRBV19	TRBJ2-5	.	CASSPRRGGETLYF	TGTGCCAGTAGCCCCCGCCGCGGGGGAGAGACCCTGTACTTC
TRBD1	TRBV12-3/TRBV12-4	TRBJ1-2	many	CASSQDRGWLVYGYTF	TGTGCCAGCAGTCAGGACAGGGGATGGCTAGTCTATGGCTACACCTTC
.	TRBV2	TRBJ2-5	many	CASTLTTIKETQYF	TGTGCCAGCACTCTGACTACGATTAAAGAGACCCAGTACTTC
.	TRBV28	TRBJ2-5	.	CASSRRRDTVQETQYF	TGTGCCAGCAGCCGAAGGCGGGACACTGTACAAGAGACGCAGTACTTC
.	TRBV6-1	TRBJ2-7	.	CASRLDSLYEQYF	TGTGCCAGCAGACTAGACAGTCTCTACGAGCAGTACTTC
.	TRBV14	TRBJ2-7	many	CASSPETAKAYEQYF	TGTGCCAGCAGCCCTGAGACAGCGAAGGCCTACGAGCAGTACTTC
.	TRBV10-3	TRBJ2-7	many	CAISDGTAVYEQYF	TGTGCCATCAGTGATGGGACGGCTGTTTACGAGCAGTACTTC
.	TRBV25-1	TRBJ2-2	many	CASSDTRSNTGELFF	TGTGCCAGCAGTGATACCAGATCGAACACCGGGGAGCTGTTTTTT
.	TRBV20-1	TRBJ2-7	many	CSAGSVLSSYEQYF	TGCAGTGCTGGCTCGGTCCTTAGCTCCTACGAGCAGTACTTC